The clone carrying this T cell receptor beta chain appeared many times. Described time point: persistent/refractory GD, antithyroid drugs over 5 years with positive TRAb. PBMC RNA was the source of the TCR library. The sample originates from a study of regulatory T cells in long-lasting Graves disease. The CDR3 has 13 residues. The V end was cut by 3 bases, the J end by 8 bases, with 13 bases between. Germline V gene sequence: CDR1 MNHNS, CDR2 SASEGT. Both iRepertoire HTBI primers and Arm-PCR of CDR3 regions were used to build the TCR beta libraries. TCRdb fed the multiplex PCR reads into MiXCR, producing one record per CDR3 protein. The sample holds 350,000 to 500,000 distinct CDR3 sequences, around 23% seen once.

The sequence was collected from a female donor with Graves disease. The gene calls are TRBV6-1 and TRBJ1-2, with D unclear. Specimen: peripheral blood mononuclear cells (PBMCs), collected when the disease was refractory, from a patient treated with antithyroid drugs. The CDR3 region has the DNA TGTGCCAGCAGTGAGAAGGGCGCGGCCGGCTACACCTTC. It codes for CASSEKGAAGYTF.